This T cell receptor (beta chain) was sequenced for a study of T cell responses to AZD1222 COVID-19 vaccine. Overall study findings and caveats: Spike-wide vaccine-associated CD4 TCRs dominated at 160-218 and 743-854. Increased Spike-specific TCR breadth and depth were observed after two AZD1222 doses. Donors, mostly white British, included more females; clonal diversity was possibly underestimated.

Some second doses came at about 4 weeks and others at about 12 weeks; these were pooled. The table came from immunoSEQ multiplex PCR; TCRdb's copy has only in-frame clones and leaves some out. The data contain approximately 96,000 clones, 75% to 95% of them singletons. Regarding this clone: What it binds is unknown.

In germline, CDR1 is SGHTA, CDR2 FQGTGA. The V and J ends lost 5 bases and 1 base respectively, with 23 bases between them. This CDR3 spans 18 amino acids. The genes are TRBV7-3 and TRBJ1-2; D might be TRBD1 (6 bases). The clonotype was recovered from an adult who received the AZD1222 COVID-19 vaccine. Sequenced here: peripheral blood, sampled 28 days after the second AZD1222 dose. The CDR3 spells CASSVIRWGAKFNYGYTF. DNA of the CDR3: TGTGCCAGCAGCGTCATTCGGTGGGGGGCGAAGTTTAACTATGGCTACACCTTC.